This entry concerns a single T cell receptor beta chain. With random hexamers, about 0.45 to 1 ug RNA was reverse transcribed. Coverage of TCR beta CDR3 amplification by immunoSEQ multiplex PCR extended to 54 Vbeta and 13 Jbeta. MiXCR was run by TCRdb on the immunoSEQ multiplex PCR reads, yielding one entry per CDR3 protein. The sample carries about 150,000 distinct CDR3 sequences, 94% recorded once. TEMRA cells were enriched by FACS, and CD4+ and CD8+ T cells were negatively isolated. The CDR3 covers 14 residues. CDR1 is SGHVS, CDR2 FNYEAQ, per germline. Trimming shortened V by 1 base and J by 1 base, and 7 bases separated the two germline ends. This sample is part of a study of CD8 T cells in Susac syndrome.

The clonotype comes from a human donor with multiple sclerosis. The sample comprised CD8+ T cells from PBMCs. The V gene is TRBV7-6, the J gene TRBJ1-1; D is unclear. CDR3 region: CASSLGSPNTEAFF. In DNA, the CDR3 is TGTGCCAGCAGCTTAGGCAGCCCGAACACTGAAGCTTTCTTT. The full variable domain, completed using reference TRBV7-6 and TRBJ1-1, is GAGVSQSPRYKVTKRGQDVALRCDPISGHVSLYWYRQALGQGPEFLTYFNYEAQQDKSGLPNDRFSAERPEGSISTLTIQRTEQRDSAMYRCASSLGSPNTEAFFGQGTRLTVV.